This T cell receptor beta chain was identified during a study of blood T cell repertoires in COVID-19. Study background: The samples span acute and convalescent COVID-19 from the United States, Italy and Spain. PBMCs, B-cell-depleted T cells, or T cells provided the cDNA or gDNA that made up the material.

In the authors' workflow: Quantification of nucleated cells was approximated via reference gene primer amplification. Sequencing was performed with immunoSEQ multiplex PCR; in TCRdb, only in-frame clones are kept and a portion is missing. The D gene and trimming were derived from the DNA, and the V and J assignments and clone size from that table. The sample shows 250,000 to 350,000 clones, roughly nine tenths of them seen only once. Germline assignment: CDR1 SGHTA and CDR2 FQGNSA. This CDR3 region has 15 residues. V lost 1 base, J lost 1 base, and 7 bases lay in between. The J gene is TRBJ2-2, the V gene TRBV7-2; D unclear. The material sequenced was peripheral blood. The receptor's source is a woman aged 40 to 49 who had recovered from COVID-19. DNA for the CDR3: TGTGCCAGCAGCTTAGATTACAGGAACACCGGGGAGCTGTTTTTT. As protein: CASSLDYRNTGELFF.